This T cell receptor (beta chain) was sequenced for a study of T cell changes during pregnancy in multiple sclerosis. Only in-frame clones appear in the TCRdb table, and some are missing; sequencing was by immunoSEQ multiplex PCR. Found here are tens of thousands of clones, under 95% of them singletons; the top ten hold more than 5.5%. Germline values: CDR1 MDHEN, CDR2 SYDVKM. V gave up 3 bases and J gave up 0 bases, with 11 bases separating them. The CDR3 is 15 amino acids. This chain links TRBV28 with TRBJ1-1, with a possible D match to TRBD1 (6 bases). The sequencing here drew on CD8+ T cells from peripheral blood mononuclear cells, taken before pregnancy. This TCR was sampled from a female donor with multiple sclerosis, enrolled in a pregnancy study. The DNA of the CDR3 is TGTGCCAGCAGTTTCAGGACAGTCATGAACACTGAAGCTTTCTTT. It is translated as CASSFRTVMNTEAFF.